These 19 T cell receptor beta chains were sequenced from one sample in a study of blood T cell repertoires in COVID-19. Sequenced by immunoSEQ multiplex PCR; TCRdb stores in-frame clones only, minus some. The table includes about 190,000 clones, roughly 84% detected once. Sequencing input: PBMCs or T cells enriched from blood (not recorded which). The receptors shown here come from a woman aged 30 to 39 who had been exposed to COVID-19.

V usage is TRBV5-6 and J usage is TRBJ2-1; weak D call: TRBD2 (6 bases). Germline CDR1 SGHDT, CDR2 YYEEEE. V lost 0 bases and J lost 0, with 7 bases in between. The CDR3 has 15 residues. The CDR3 loop is CASSLVGGSYNEQFF. As DNA, the CDR3 is TGTGCCAGCAGCTTGGTGGGGGGCTCCTACAATGAGCAGTTCTTC.

In its sample, this clone was seen once. The chain uses TRBV5-1 and TRBJ2-7, with 11 bases matching TRBD2. Trimming removed 0 bases from V and 7 bases from J; junction bases left unmatched: 3. Per the germline V gene, CDR1 is SGHRS and CDR2 is YFSETQ. The CDR3 covers 14 residues. CDR3 sequence (DNA): TGCGCCAGCAGCTTGGCCACTAGCGGGGGAGAGCAGTACTTC. As protein: CASSLATSGGEQYF.

This chain uses TRBV23-1 with TRBJ2-7; TRBD1 matches 9 bases. TRBV23-1 is identified as an open reading frame with a role that is uncertain. The V segment lost 6 bases and the J segment 5 bases; nucleotides outside the gene matches: 8. The CDR3 spans 14 residues. The chain's CDR3 is CASRPLTGGNEQYF. DNA for the CDR3: TGCGCCAGCAGGCCCTTGACAGGGGGAAACGAGCAGTACTTC.

The rearrangement links TRBV7-2 to TRBJ1-2; 10 bases are shared with TRBD1. The J segment lost 4 bases and the V segment lost 5 bases, leaving 7 bases of the junction unmatched. Germline V gives CDR1 SGHTA, CDR2 FQGNSA. There are 15 residues in the CDR3. Written as DNA, the CDR3 is TGTGCCAGCAGCGGCCGGACAGGGGGGGCCTATGGCTACACCTTC. Translated, it gives CASSGRTGGAYGYTF.

This clone appeared once. The chain joins TRBV21-1 to TRBJ2-4; TRBD2 is the table's D call and was not checked against the DNA. TRBV21-1 is tagged as a pseudogene. The CDR3 is 20 amino acids. CDR3 region: CASSKRRAAAGTVAKNIQYF. Written as DNA, the CDR3 is TGTGCCAGCAGCAAAAGGCGGGCGGCCGCTGGAACAGTGGCCAAAAACATTCAGTACTTC.

V gene TRBV11-2 combines with J gene TRBJ1-1; D gene unclear. CDR3 length: 16 residues. Trimming pared 5 bases from V and 6 bases from J, leaving 22 bases between. Germline V CDR1 and CDR2: SGHAT, FQNNGV. CDR3 nucleotide sequence: TGTGCCAGCAGCCTACGCGGCGGTGGTTCGATATCTGAAGCTTTCTTT. Translating gives CASSLRGGGSISEAFF.

This clone was seen a single time. V is TRBV25-1 and J is TRBJ1-2; 8 bases fit TRBD1. The ends lost 5 bases at V and 4 bases at J; junction bases unmatched: 9. This CDR3 is built from 15 residues. Germline CDR1 reads MGHDK; CDR2 reads SYGVNS. The CDR3 reads CASSFAGTGIYGYTF. The CDR3, as DNA: TGTGCCAGCAGTTTTGCCGGGACAGGAATCTATGGCTACACCTTC.

This clone appeared once. The chain joins TRBV5-8 to TRBJ1-1; TRBD1 matches at 7 bases. The ends lost 0 bases at V and 4 bases at J; junction bases unmatched: 6. CDR3 length equals 15 residues. Germline V gene data show CDR1 as SGHTS and CDR2 as YDEGEE. The CDR3, as DNA: TGTGCCAGCAGCTTGGCCGGACAGGCTTTCACTGAAGCTTTCTTT. This sequence encodes CASSLAGQAFTEAFF. Full variable domain (missing parts from reference TRBV5-8 and TRBJ1-1): EAGVTQSPTHLIKTRGQQATLRCSPISGHTSVYWYQQALGLGLQFLLWYDEGEERNRGNFPPRFSGRQFPNYSSELNVNALELEDSALYLCASSLAGQAFTEAFFGQGTRLTVV.

V and J are TRBV20-1 and TRBJ1-2; a weak D match, TRBD1 (5 bases). Per the germline V gene, CDR1 is DFQATT and CDR2 is SNEGSKA (reference sequence). CDR3 length: 11 residues. V shed 0 bases and J shed 13 bases, with 12 bases lying between them. This chain's CDR3 is CSARERRGSTF. In DNA, the CDR3 is TGCAGTGCTAGAGAACGTCGGGGGAGCACCTTC.

The genes are TRBV24-1 and TRBJ1-2; D remains ambiguous. This CDR3 spans 13 amino acids. Germline assignment: CDR1 KGHDR and CDR2 SFDVKD. Trimming pared 3 bases from V and 9 bases from J, leaving 13 bases between. In DNA form, the CDR3 reads TGTGCCACCAGTGATACTCGAGGAAGAAGCTACACCTTC. Amino acids: CATSDTRGRSYTF.

The genes are TRBV6-4 and TRBJ1-6; a weak D match, TRBD1 (6 bases). Germline loops: CDR1 MRHNA, CDR2 SNTAGT. The V end lost 0 bases, the J end lost 14 bases, and 11 bases lay between the germline ends. CDR3 length: 13 amino acids. This chain's CDR3 is CASSDSQGSSLHF. The CDR3 DNA is TGTGCCAGCAGTGACTCACAGGGCTCTTCCCTCCACTTT.

V and J are TRBV9 and TRBJ2-2; 11 bases are a match to TRBD2. The V gene's germline CDR1 is SGDLS and CDR2 YYNGEE. The junction had 11 bases not matched to a gene; V was cut back by 7 bases and J by 0 bases. The CDR3 contains 18 residues. For the CDR3, the DNA is TGTGCCAGCCTCCCGGGACTAGCGGACCCAACGAACACCGGGGAGCTGTTTTTT. It yields the protein CASLPGLADPTNTGELFF.

The CDR3 DNA follows: TGTGCCATCAGGGAACAGGTGCAGGGGGCCTACGAGCAGTACTTC. Protein sequence: CAIREQVQGAYEQYF. V and J are TRBV10-3 and TRBJ2-7; 7 bases match TRBD1. Germline-derived CDR1 and CDR2 are ENHRY and SYGVKD. Trimming cost V 6 bases and J 2 bases; bases outside gene matches: 10. CDR3 length: 15 residues.

J is TRBJ1-2 and V is TRBV29-1, with D maybe TRBD1 (6 bases). The CDR3 runs to 15 residues. V lost 5 bases and J lost 4, with 20 bases in between. The germline CDR1 and CDR2 sequences are SQVTM and ANQGSEA. CDR3 DNA: TGCAGCGTTAAAGCACCAGGGGCGGGTACCTATGGCTACACCTTC. Its translation is CSVKAPGAGTYGYTF.

The rearrangement joins TRBV19 to TRBJ1-2; TRBD1 matches at 10 bases. CDR3 length: 15 residues. Germline assignment: CDR1 LNHDA and CDR2 SQIVND (reference sequence). V dropped 4 bases and J dropped 14; count of bases not matched to a gene: 16. The CDR3 DNA sequence: TGTGCCAGTAGTACGCAGCCGGAGGACAGGGGGTCGAAGACCTTC. Translating gives CASSTQPEDRGSKTF.

The chain has TRBV9 and TRBJ1-3; D gene uncertain. The CDR3 is 16 amino acids. V was pared by 3 bases and J by 0 bases, with 13 bases between. Germline CDR1 and CDR2: SGDLS and YYNGEE. The CDR3 is CASSAMDGSSGNTIYF. CDR3 DNA sequence: TGTGCCAGCAGCGCAATGGACGGGAGCTCTGGAAACACCATATATTTT.

This clone turned up a few times. The chain has TRBV6-5 and TRBJ1-1; tentatively, D is TRBD1 (6 bases). From germline, CDR1 is MNHEY and CDR2 SVGAGI. Trimming took 8 bases from V and 1 from J, leaving 8 bases between them. This CDR3 contains 12 residues. The CDR3 nucleotides are TGTGCCAGCGTCAGGGGGAACACTGAAGCTTTCTTT. It yields the protein CASVRGNTEAFF.

V and J are TRBV10-2 and TRBJ2-4; D possibly corresponds to TRBD1 (5 bases). This CDR3 spans 15 amino acids. In germline, CDR1 is WSHSY, CDR2 SAAADI. Trimming shortened V by 3 bases and J by 8 bases, and 17 bases separated the two germline ends. CDR3 sequence: CASSDITVLQDIQYF. Here the CDR3 DNA reads TGCGCCAGCAGTGATATTACAGTTCTACAGGACATTCAGTACTTC.

The chain employs TRBV7-6 and TRBJ2-5; 8 nucleotides align to TRBD2. This CDR3 is built from 18 residues. The trim removed 1 base at V and 4 bases at J, leaving 14 bases unmatched. Germline CDR1 reads SGHVS; CDR2 reads FNYEAQ. The CDR3 loop is CASSLEAVAGRVGETQYF. The CDR3 region has the DNA TGTGCCAGCAGCTTAGAGGCGGTAGCGGGGAGAGTTGGAGAGACCCAGTACTTC.